This T cell receptor beta chain is drawn from a study of cytomegalovirus exposure and HLA in healthy donors. Study background: Some 85 million unique TCRs from HLA-typed donors were held in an early data release. Study-level findings and limits: More than 150 TCR beta chains were listed as cytomegalovirus-associated. The only immune exposure information that was available was CMV serostatus.

60 Vbeta and 13 Jbeta primers were used in PCR. Clones were read by immunoSEQ multiplex PCR, and TCRdb kept only the in-frame ones, dropping some. This sample has 120,000 or so clones; 74% occur once, and the top ten carry 5.8%. To note about this clone: What it binds is unknown.

The source material was PBMCs. This receptor was identified in a woman between 45 and 65 years old in good health and CMV-seropositive.

Here the CDR3 DNA reads TGTGCCAGCAGTTTAGCGGGGCGGGAGACCCAGTACTTC. Its protein is CASSLAGRETQYF. The V call is TRBV27, the J call TRBJ2-5; D perhaps matches TRBD2 (6 bases). The CDR3 runs to 13 residues. Germline CDR1 is MNHEY and CDR2 is SMNVEV (reference sequence). The V gene lost 2 bases and the J gene lost 5 bases, with 9 bases spanning the gap.